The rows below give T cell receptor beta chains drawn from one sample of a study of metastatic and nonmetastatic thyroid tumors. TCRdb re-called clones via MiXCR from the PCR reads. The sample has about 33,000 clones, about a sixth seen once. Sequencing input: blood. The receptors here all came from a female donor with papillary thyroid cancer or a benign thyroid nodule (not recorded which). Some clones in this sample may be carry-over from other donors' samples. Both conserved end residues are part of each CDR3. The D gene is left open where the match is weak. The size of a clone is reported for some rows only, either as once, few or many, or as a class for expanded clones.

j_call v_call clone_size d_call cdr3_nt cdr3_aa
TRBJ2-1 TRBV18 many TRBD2 TGTGCCAGCTCACCACTGGCTAGCGGCAATGAGCAGTTCTTC CASSPLASGNEQFF
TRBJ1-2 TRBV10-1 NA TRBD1 TGCGCCAGCAGTCAAGGCAGGGGGCTAGGAGGCTACACATTC CASSQGRGLGGYTF
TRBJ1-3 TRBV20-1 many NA TGCAGTGCTGCCAGGGTTGACTCTGGAAACACCATATATTTT CSAARVDSGNTIYF
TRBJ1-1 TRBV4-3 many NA TGCGCCAGCAGCCAAGACTCGGGCGGGAACACTGAAGCTTTCTTT CASSQDSGGNTEAFF
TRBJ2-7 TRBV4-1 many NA TGCGCCAGCAGCCAACATAGGGGCCGGGACGAGCAGTACTTC CASSQHRGRDEQYF
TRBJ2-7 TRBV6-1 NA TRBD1 TGTGCCAGCAGTGAAGAACCAGGGGGATCCTACGAGCAGTACTTC CASSEEPGGSYEQYF
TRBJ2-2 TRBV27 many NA TGTGCCAGCAGCCACTACACCGGGGAGCTGTTTTTT CASSHYTGELFF
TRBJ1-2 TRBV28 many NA TGTGCCAGCAGCCTCCCTTTTTCGTATGGCTACACCTTC CASSLPFSYGYTF
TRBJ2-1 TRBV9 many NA TGTGCCAGCAGCCCCGGGGCCTACAATGAGCAGTTCTTC CASSPGAYNEQFF
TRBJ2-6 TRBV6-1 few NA TGTGCCAGCAGTGAAGACTCCACTGGTGCCAACGTCCTTACTTTC CASSEDSTGANVLTF
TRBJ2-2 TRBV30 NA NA TGTGCCTGGAAGGAGGGTTCGGACGCCGGGGAGCTGTTTTTT CAWKEGSDAGELFF
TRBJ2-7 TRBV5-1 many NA TGCGCCAGCAGTTCTACCGGGACTCGCCCTACGGAGCAGTACTTC CASSSTGTRPTEQYF
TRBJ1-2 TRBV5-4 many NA TGTGCCAGCAGCTTGGCAGTAGGGGGGATCGACTATGGCTACACCTTC CASSLAVGGIDYGYTF
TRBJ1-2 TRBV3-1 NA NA TGTGCCAGCAGCCAAGTGTGGGGTCTTGACTATGGCTACACCTTC CASSQVWGLDYGYTF
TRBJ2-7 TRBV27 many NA TGTGCCAGCAGCCGAAACAATTACGAGCAGTACTTC CASSRNNYEQYF
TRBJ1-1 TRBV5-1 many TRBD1 TGCGCCAGCAGCTTAATTGGGACAGCCAACACTGAAGCTTTCTTT CASSLIGTANTEAFF
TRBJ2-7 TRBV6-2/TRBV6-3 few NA TGTGCCAGCAGCATTAGGGCTACAGCATTATACGAGCAGTACTTC CASSIRATALYEQYF
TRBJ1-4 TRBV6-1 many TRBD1 TGTGCCAGCAGTGACAGGGGGAGGGAAAAACTGTTTTTT CASSDRGREKLFF
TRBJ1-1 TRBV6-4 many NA TGTGCCAGCAGAAGAGCCCCGGAGGGGAACACTGAAGCTTTCTTT CASRRAPEGNTEAFF
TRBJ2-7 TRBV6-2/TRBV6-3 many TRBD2 TGTGCCAGCACCCCTCTAGCGGGGGACTCCTACGAGCAGTACTTC CASTPLAGDSYEQYF
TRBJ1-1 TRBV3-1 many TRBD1 TGTGCCAGCAGCCAAGAATCGGTCACAGGGGGCCCCGAAGCTTTCTTT CASSQESVTGGPEAFF
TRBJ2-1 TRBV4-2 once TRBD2 TGTGCCAGCAGCCAAGATATGGGCGGGAGGGGGTACAATGAGCAGTTCTTC CASSQDMGGRGYNEQFF
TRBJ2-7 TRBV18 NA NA TGTGCCAGCTCAGGTAGTAAGCAACGAGAGCAGTACTTC CASSGSKQREQYF
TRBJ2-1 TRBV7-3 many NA TGTGCCAGCAGCTCCACGGTTCGGGGTAACTACAATGAGCAGTTCTTC CASSSTVRGNYNEQFF
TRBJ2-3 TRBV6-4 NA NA TGTGCCAGCAGTGACACTAGCTGGGACACAGATACGCAGTATTTT CASSDTSWDTDTQYF
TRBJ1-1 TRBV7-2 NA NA TGTGCCAGCAGCCCTCGACAGGATCTTAACACTGAAGCTTTCTTT CASSPRQDLNTEAFF
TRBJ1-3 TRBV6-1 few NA TGTGCCAGCAGTGACGAAGGGAAGGGAACCATATATTTT CASSDEGKGTIYF
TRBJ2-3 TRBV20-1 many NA TGCAGTGCTAGAGACCAGTCCCCCGGCCCAGATACGCAGTATTTT CSARDQSPGPDTQYF
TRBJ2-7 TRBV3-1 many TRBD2 TGTGCCAGCAGCCAAAACAGCGGGACCTACGAGCAGTACTTC CASSQNSGTYEQYF
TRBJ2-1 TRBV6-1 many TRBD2 TGTGCCAGCAGACTAGCGGGGTTCAATGAGCAGTTCTTC CASRLAGFNEQFF
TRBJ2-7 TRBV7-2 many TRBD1 TGTGCCAGCAGCTTAGAGGGACAGGGCTACGAGCAGTACTTC CASSLEGQGYEQYF
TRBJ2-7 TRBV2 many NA TGTGCCAGCGCGGGGTACGAGCAGTACTTC CASAGYEQYF
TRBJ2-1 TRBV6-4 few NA TGTGCCAGCAGTGGGACTATCGGTGCCTACAATGAGCAGTTCTTC CASSGTIGAYNEQFF
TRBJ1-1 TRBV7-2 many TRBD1 TGTGCCGGGGAGACAGGGGAGAACACTGAAGCTTTCTTT CAGETGENTEAFF
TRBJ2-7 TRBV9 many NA TGTGCCAGCGCCCAAACAGGGAGCTCCTACGAGCAGTACTTC CASAQTGSSYEQYF
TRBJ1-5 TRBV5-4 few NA TGTGCCAGCAGCTTGGGTCCCGGGGCAGATAGCAATCAGCCCCAGCATTTT CASSLGPGADSNQPQHF
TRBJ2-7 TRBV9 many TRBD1 TGTGCCAGCAGCGTCCGGGACAGGGGGAACGAGCAGTACTTC CASSVRDRGNEQYF
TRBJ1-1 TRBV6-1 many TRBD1 TGTGCCAGCAGTGAGGGGACAGAGAACACTGAAGCTTTCTTT CASSEGTENTEAFF
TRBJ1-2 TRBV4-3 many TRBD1 TGCGCCAGCAGCCAGATTTCTAGGGACAGGGGCTTCAACCATGGCTACACCTTC CASSQISRDRGFNHGYTF
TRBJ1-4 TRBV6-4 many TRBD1 TGTGCCAGCAGTGACTCCACCTCTAAGGGGGGGGTAGGGGGCAATGGAAAACTGTTTTTT CASSDSTSKGGVGGNGKLFF
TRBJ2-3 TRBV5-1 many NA TGCGCCAGCAGCTTGGACACAGGGAGGGATACGCAGTATTTT CASSLDTGRDTQYF
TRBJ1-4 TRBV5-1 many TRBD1 TGCGCCAGCCGAAAGGACAGGGAAGATGAAAAACTGTTTTTT CASRKDREDEKLFF
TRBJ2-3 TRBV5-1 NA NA TGCGCCAGCGGCTGGGACACCACAGATACGCAGTATTTT CASGWDTTDTQYF
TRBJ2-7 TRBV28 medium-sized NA TGTGCCAGCAGTTTTATTTCCTTTATGGAGCAGTACTTC CASSFISFMEQYF
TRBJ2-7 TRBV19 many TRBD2 TGTGCCAGTAGTATAGTTGGCGGGGGGTCCTACGAGCAGTACTTC CASSIVGGGSYEQYF
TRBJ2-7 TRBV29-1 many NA TGCAGCGTTGAAGACCGGACCCATTCAACACTAGCTCTCTACGAGCAGTACTTC CSVEDRTHSTLALYEQYF
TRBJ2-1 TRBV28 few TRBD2 TGTGCCAGCAGTTTAGAACTAGCGGGGCAGGGCTCCTACAATGAGCAGTTCTTC CASSLELAGQGSYNEQFF
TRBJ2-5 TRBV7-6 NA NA TGTGCCAGCAGCTTGGGTTCCCAAGAGACCCAGTACTTC CASSLGSQETQYF
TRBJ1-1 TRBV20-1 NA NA TGCATCCTGCTAGGGAGCACTGAAGCTTTCTTT CILLGSTEAFF
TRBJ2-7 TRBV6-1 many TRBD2 TGTGCCAGCAGTGTCGGGGGGTTCTCCTACGAGCAGTACTTC CASSVGGFSYEQYF
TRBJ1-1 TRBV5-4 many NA TGTGCCAGCAGCTTCTGGACAGCTAGTACAAACACTGAAGCTTTCTTT CASSFWTASTNTEAFF
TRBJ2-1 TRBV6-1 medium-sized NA TGTGCCAGCAGCAAACAGGGCTATGAGCAGTTCTTC CASSKQGYEQFF
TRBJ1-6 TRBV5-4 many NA TGTGCCAGCAGCTTGAATGATTATAATTCACCCCTCCACTTT CASSLNDYNSPLHF
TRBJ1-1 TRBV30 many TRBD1 TGTGCCTGGAGGACAGGGGGCTTCACTGAAGCTTTCTTT CAWRTGGFTEAFF
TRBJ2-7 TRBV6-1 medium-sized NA TGTGCCAGCAGTCTCTCCGAGCAGTACTTC CASSLSEQYF
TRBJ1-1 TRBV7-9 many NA TGTGCCAGCAGCTCATATGGGGAAGGTGAAGCTTTCTTT CASSSYGEGEAFF
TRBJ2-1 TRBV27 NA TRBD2 TGTGCCAGCAGCTCCTGGGCTAGCGGAAATTACAATGAGCAGTTCTTC CASSSWASGNYNEQFF